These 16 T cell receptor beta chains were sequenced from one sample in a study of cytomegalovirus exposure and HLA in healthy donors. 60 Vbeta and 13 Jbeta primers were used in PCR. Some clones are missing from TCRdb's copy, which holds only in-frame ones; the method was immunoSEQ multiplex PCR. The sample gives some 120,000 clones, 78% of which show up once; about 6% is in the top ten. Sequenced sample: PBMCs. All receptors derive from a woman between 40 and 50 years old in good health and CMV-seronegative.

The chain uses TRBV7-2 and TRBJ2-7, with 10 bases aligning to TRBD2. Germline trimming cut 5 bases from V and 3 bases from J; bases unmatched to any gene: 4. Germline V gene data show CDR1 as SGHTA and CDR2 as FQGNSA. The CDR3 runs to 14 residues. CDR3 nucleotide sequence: TGTGCCAGCAGCCCTAGCGGGAGCGGCTACGAGCAGTACTTC. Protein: CASSPSGSGYEQYF.

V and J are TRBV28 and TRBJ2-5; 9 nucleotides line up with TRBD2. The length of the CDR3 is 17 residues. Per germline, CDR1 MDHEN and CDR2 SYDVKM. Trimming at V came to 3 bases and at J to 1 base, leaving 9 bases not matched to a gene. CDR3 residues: CASSFYSSGKSQETQYF. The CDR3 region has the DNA TGTGCCAGCAGTTTTTACTCTAGCGGGAAGAGCCAAGAGACCCAGTACTTC.

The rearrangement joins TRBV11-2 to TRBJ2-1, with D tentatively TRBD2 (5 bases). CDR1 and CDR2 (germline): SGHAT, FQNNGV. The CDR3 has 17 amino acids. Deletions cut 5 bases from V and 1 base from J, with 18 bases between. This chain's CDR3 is CASSPEVARRSYNEQFF. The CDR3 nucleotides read TGTGCCAGCAGCCCCGAGGTAGCGAGAAGGTCCTACAATGAGCAGTTCTTC.

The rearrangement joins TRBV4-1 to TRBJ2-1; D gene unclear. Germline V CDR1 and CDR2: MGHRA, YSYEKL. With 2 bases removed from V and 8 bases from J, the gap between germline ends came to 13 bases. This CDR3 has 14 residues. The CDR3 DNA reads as TGCGCCAGCAGCCAACTAGTGGCTCTGGATGAGCAGTTCTTC. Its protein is CASSQLVALDEQFF.

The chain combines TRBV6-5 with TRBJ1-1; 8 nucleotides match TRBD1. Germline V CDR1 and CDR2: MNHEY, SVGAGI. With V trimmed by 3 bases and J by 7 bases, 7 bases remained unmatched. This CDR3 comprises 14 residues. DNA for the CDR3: TGTGCCAGCAGTTATAACAGGGACAGGAGTGAAGCTTTCTTT. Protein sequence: CASSYNRDRSEAFF.

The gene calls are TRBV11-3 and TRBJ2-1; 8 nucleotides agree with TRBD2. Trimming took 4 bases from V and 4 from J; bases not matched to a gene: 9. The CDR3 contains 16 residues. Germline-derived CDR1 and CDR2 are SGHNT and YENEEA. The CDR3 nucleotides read TGTGCCAGCAGCTCCCACGGGACTAGGAGGTACAATGAGCAGTTCTTC. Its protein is CASSSHGTRRYNEQFF.

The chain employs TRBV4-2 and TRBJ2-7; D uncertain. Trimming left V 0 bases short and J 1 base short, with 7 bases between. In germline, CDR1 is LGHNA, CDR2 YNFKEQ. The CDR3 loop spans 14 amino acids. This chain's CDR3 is CASSQDPQSYEQYF. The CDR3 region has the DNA TGTGCCAGCAGCCAAGATCCACAATCCTACGAGCAGTACTTC.

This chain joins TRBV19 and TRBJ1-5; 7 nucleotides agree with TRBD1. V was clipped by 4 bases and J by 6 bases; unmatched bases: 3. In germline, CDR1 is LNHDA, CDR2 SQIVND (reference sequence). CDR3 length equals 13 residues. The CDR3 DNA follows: TGTGCCAGTAGTAAAGGGGGCCCTCAGCCCCAGCATTTT. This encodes CASSKGGPQPQHF.

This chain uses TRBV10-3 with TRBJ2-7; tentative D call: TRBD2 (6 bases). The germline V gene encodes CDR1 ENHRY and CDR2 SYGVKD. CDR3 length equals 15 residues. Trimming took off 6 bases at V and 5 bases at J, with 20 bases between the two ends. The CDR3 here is CAISPRRADQNEQYF. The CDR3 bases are TGTGCCATCAGCCCTAGGAGGGCGGATCAAAACGAGCAGTACTTC.

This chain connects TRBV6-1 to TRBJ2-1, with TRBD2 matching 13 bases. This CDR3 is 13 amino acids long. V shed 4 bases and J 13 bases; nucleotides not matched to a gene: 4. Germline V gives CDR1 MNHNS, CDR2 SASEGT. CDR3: CASSAGLAGDQFF. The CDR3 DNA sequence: TGTGCCAGCAGTGCCGGACTAGCGGGAGACCAGTTCTTC.

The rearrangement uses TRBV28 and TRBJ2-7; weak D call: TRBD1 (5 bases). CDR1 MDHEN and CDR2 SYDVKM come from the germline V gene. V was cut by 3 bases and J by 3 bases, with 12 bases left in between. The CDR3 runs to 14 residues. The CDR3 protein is CASSFRGTVYEQYF. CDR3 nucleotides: TGTGCCAGCAGTTTTAGGGGAACAGTCTACGAGCAGTACTTC.

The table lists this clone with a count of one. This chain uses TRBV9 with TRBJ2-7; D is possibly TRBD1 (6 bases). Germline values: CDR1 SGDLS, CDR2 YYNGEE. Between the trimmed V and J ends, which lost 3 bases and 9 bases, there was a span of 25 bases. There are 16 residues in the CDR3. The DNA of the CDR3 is TGTGCCAGCAGCGCCCGCGCCGGGACAAGTAATTTCGGGCAGTACTTC. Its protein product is CASSARAGTSNFGQYF.

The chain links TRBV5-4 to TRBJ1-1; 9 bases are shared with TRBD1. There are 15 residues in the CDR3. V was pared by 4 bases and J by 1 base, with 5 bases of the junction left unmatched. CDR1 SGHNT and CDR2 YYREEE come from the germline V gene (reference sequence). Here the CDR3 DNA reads TGTGCCAGCAGCCTAGGGACAGGGAAGAACACTGAAGCTTTCTTT. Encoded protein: CASSLGTGKNTEAFF.

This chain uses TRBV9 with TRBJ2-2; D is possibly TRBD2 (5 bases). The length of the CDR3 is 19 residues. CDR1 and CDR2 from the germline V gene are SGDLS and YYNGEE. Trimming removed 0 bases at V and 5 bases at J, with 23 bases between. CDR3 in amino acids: CASSVGMFGQSSGTGELFF. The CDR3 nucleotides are TGTGCCAGCAGCGTAGGTATGTTCGGGCAGTCCAGCGGTACCGGGGAGCTGTTTTTT.

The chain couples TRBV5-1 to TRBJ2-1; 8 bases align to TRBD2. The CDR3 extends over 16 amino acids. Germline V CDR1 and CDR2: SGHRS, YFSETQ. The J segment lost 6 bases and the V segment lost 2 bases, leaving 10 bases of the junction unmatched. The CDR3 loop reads CASSLPGLVAGNEQFF. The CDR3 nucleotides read TGCGCCAGCAGCTTACCGGGACTAGTCGCGGGCAATGAGCAGTTCTTC.

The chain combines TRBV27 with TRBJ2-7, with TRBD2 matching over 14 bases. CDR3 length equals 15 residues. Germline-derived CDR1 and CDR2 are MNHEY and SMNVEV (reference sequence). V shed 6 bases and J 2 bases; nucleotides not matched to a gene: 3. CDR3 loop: CASSRLAGGPYEQYF. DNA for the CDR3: TGTGCCAGCAGCCGACTAGCGGGAGGGCCCTACGAGCAGTACTTC.